The sequence of this T cell receptor beta chain was determined in a study of T-cell memory formation after mild COVID-19 (dated by TCRdb to about 2021). Background on the whole study: TCR sequence clusters from the two donors were found to be largely donor specific. Longitudinal TCRalpha and TCRbeta repertoire sequencing tracked T-cell clones expanding and contracting after mild COVID-19 in two donors. Two young, previously healthy adult volunteers, one female and one male, were included in the cohort. Broad study findings and their caveats: The second-wave clones that peaked on day 37 were not confirmed to be SARS-CoV-2 specific. Contracting CD4+ clones were located mainly in the CM and EM memory subsets, whereas CD8+ clones were found to be enriched in EMRA. The detection of some responding clones in pre-infection memory suggests that pre-existing cross-reactive memory T cells joined the SARS-CoV-2 response. The study included only a couple of mild cases, and larger cohorts that include severe cases with pre-infection samples were judged to be necessary. Clones that contracted from day 15 to 85 showed balanced CD4/CD8 phenotypes, whereas a second wave of clones that expanded from day 15 to 37 leaned towards CD4+.

The CDR3 contains 13 residues, cysteine and phenylalanine counted. The DNA shown is the 39-base CDR3, in frame from base 1. CDR1 and CDR2, per the germline V gene, are MNHEY and SVGAGI. V loses 5 bases of germline sequence and J loses 0 bases, and the interval between the two ends is 6 bases. Ficoll-Paque density gradient centrifugation was used to isolate PBMCs. Note on this clonotype: The clone's antigen remains unknown. The record has no base qualities; no much larger clone is one base away.

Reads for this sample came from an Illumina NovaSeq 6000. TCRalpha and TCRbeta cDNA libraries were constructed by 5'RACE with constant-segment primers, with sample barcodes and unique molecular identifiers being introduced. RNA was extracted from every sample with Trizol reagent. Amplification of the libraries took two PCR steps, and the second step added a second sample barcode plus Illumina TruSeq adapters. The libraries were sequenced on an Illumina NovaSeq using 2 x 150 bp paired-end reads. The published analysis was carried out like this. Demultiplexing of reads and collapsing into UMI-guided consensus sequences were performed with migec v1.2.7. Using mixcr v2.1.11, UMI consensuses were aligned to TRA and TRB V and J templates and then assembled into clonotypes. Expanded or contracted clonotypes were those called significant by both edgeR and NoisET, with noise models trained on biological replicates. For edgeR calls, the cutoffs were a false discovery rate-adjusted p below 0.01 and a log2 fold-change threshold of 1. As an exploratory analysis of dynamics, max-normalized trajectories of the 1000 most abundant clonotypes were examined with PCA combined with hierarchical clustering. Separately sequenced CD4+ and CD8+ repertoires were used to assign the CD4 or CD8 phenotype of responding clones. Through fastp at Q25 and MiXCR, TCRdb rebuilt clones from the public reads, retaining in-frame beta chains. A single entry per CDR3 protein holds the most common genes and DNA from its merged rows. These V and J calls are TCRdb output, not the study's own analysis. A total of 170,000 or so distinct CDR3 sequences appear in this sample, about a third of them only once. The ten largest make up approximately 12% of the sample.

The source of this sequence is an adult woman who had mild COVID-19 (a few samples of this study predate the infection). The sample titles of this study are shuffled in the database, so cell type and time point are left out; the donor was told from shared clones. The sample consisted of PBMCs or a T cell subset sorted from them (not recorded which). Recombination connected TRBV6-5 to TRBJ2-3; the D gene remains uncertain. CDR3 protein: CASSAHSTDTQYF. In nucleotides, the sequence is TGTGCCAGCAGTGCCCACAGCACAGATACGCAGTATTTT.